This T cell receptor beta chain is drawn from a study of cytomegalovirus exposure and HLA in healthy donors. Points from the study as a whole: Another analysis was done later, and it associated approximately 15,000 TCR beta sequences with HLA alleles at 0.05 false discovery rate. There were a few CMV-associated chains whose specificity for CMV antigens was confirmed in vitro.

Samples came from healthy bone marrow donors. Turning to this clone: Its antigen is not known.

PCR employed 60 Vbeta and 13 Jbeta primers. The repertoire was sequenced with immunoSEQ multiplex PCR; TCRdb's copy has only in-frame clones and lacks some. The data hold 140,000 to 150,000 clones, with roughly 85% observed a single time. Trimming took 5 bases from V and 6 from J; bases not matched to a gene: 7. The CDR3 has 14 amino acids. Germline CDR1 and CDR2: SGHTA and FQGNSA. The receptor was isolated from a male donor in good health and CMV-seronegative. The rearrangement uses TRBV7-2 and TRBJ2-5; TRBD1 aligns across 9 bases. Material: PBMCs. CDR3 DNA sequence: TGTGCCAGCAGCGCCAGGGACAGGGCCCAGACCCAGTACTTC. The encoded protein is CASSARDRAQTQYF.